This T cell receptor (beta chain) was retrieved from a study of cytomegalovirus exposure and HLA in healthy donors. Regarding the study as a whole: As a later analysis revealed, the rate of TCR association differed by HLA locus, with DRB1 most and HLA-C fewest. Listed as cytomegalovirus-associated were over 150 TCR beta chains.

Points on this clone: Its antigen is not known.

The CDR3 is 13 residues long. Trimming pared 3 bases from V and 7 bases from J, leaving 11 bases between. From germline, CDR1 is MNHNY and CDR2 SVGAGI (reference sequence). Both 60 Vbeta primers and 13 Jbeta primers went into the PCR. Clones were sequenced by immunoSEQ multiplex PCR, and TCRdb holds only the in-frame ones, with some missing. Among 35,000 to 50,000 clones listed, about 60% were seen once. This chain connects TRBV6-6 to TRBJ2-3, with unresolved D. The source material was PBMCs. The TCR originated in a man aged 55 to 69 in good health and CMV-seropositive. CDR3 sequence (DNA): TGTGCCAGCAGTTATGGAACAGACAATACGCAGTATTTT. It is translated as CASSYGTDNTQYF.